These T cell receptor beta chains were read from a single sample in a study of cytomegalovirus exposure and HLA in healthy donors. Libraries were prepared by immunoSEQ multiplex PCR; TCRdb keeps only in-frame clonotypes and omits some of them. The sample lists about 150,000 clones, more than 75% occurring once. Sequenced material: PBMCs. These receptors came from a woman younger than 35 in good health and CMV-seronegative. CDR3s include the opening cysteine and the closing phenylalanine or tryptophan. The order of the fields is clone size, V gene, D gene, J gene, CDR3 protein, CDR3 DNA. A D gene is named only where the DNA matches it firmly. Clone size appears in some rows only: once, few, many, or a class for an expanded clone.

size: NA
V: TRBV11-2
D: TRBD2
J: TRBJ2-7
CDR3: CASSLMTSGSSYEQYF
DNA: TGTGCCAGCAGCTTGATGACTAGCGGGAGCTCCTACGAGCAGTACTTC

size: few
V: TRBV7-9
D: NA
J: TRBJ1-2
CDR3: CASSLGGGRGYTF
DNA: TGTGCCAGCAGCTTAGGGGGGGGACGTGGCTACACCTTC

size: NA
V: TRBV5-1
D: TRBD1
J: TRBJ1-1
CDR3: CASSTGDRNMNTEAFF
DNA: TGCGCCAGCAGCACGGGGGACAGGAACATGAACACTGAAGCTTTCTTT

size: NA
V: TRBV19
D: NA
J: TRBJ1-2
CDR3: CASSIDWAGPNYGYTF
DNA: TGTGCCAGTAGTATAGATTGGGCAGGGCCCAACTATGGCTACACCTTC

size: once
V: TRBV7-2
D: TRBD2
J: TRBJ2-7
CDR3: CASSLEGTSGRGEQYF
DNA: TGTGCCAGCAGCTTAGAGGGGACTAGCGGGAGGGGAGAGCAGTACTTC

size: NA
V: TRBV18
D: TRBD1
J: TRBJ2-2
CDR3: CASLPGTGVCSYFFAGTGELFF
DNA: TGTGCCAGCTTACCCGGGACAGGGGTCTGTTCTTACTTCTTTGCGGGGACCGGGGAGCTGTTTTTT

size: NA
V: TRBV28
D: TRBD2
J: TRBJ2-7
CDR3: CASPPGLAGAQNSYEQYF
DNA: TGTGCCAGCCCCCCCGGACTAGCGGGAGCCCAGAACTCCTACGAGCAGTACTTC

size: NA
V: TRBV5-4
D: TRBD1
J: TRBJ2-7
CDR3: CASSQGQSYEQYF
DNA: TGTGCCAGCAGCCAGGGACAGAGCTACGAGCAGTACTTC

size: NA
V: TRBV7-9
D: TRBD1
J: TRBJ2-2
CDR3: CASSGVPQGARRNTGELFF
DNA: TGTGCCAGCAGCGGGGTACCACAGGGGGCGCGAAGGAACACCGGGGAGCTGTTTTTT

size: NA
V: TRBV2
D: NA
J: TRBJ1-2
CDR3: CASSELQGYVANYGYTF
DNA: TGTGCCAGCAGTGAACTCCAGGGGTACGTTGCTAACTATGGCTACACCTTC

size: NA
V: TRBV11-3
D: NA
J: TRBJ2-1
CDR3: CASSLDQGRRQFF
DNA: TGTGCCAGCAGCTTAGACCAGGGGCGCCGACAGTTCTTC

size: NA
V: TRBV18
D: NA
J: TRBJ1-2
CDR3: CASSPPRDYGYTF
DNA: TGTGCCAGCTCACCACCGAGGGACTATGGCTACACCTTC

size: NA
V: TRBV4-1
D: NA
J: TRBJ2-1
CDR3: CASSHRLQGNEQFF
DNA: TGCGCCAGCAGCCACCGGTTACAGGGCAATGAGCAGTTCTTC

size: NA
V: TRBV4-3
D: TRBD2
J: TRBJ2-7
CDR3: CASSPPCVSGVVAYEQYF
DNA: TGCGCCAGCAGCCCCCCCTGCGTTAGCGGGGTCGTTGCCTACGAGCAGTACTTC

size: few
V: TRBV11-2
D: NA
J: TRBJ2-2
CDR3: CASSRAGGGELFF
DNA: TGTGCCAGCAGCAGGGCAGGGGGAGGAGAGCTGTTTTTT

size: NA
V: TRBV2
D: NA
J: TRBJ2-1
CDR3: CASSESGGWNEQFF
DNA: TGTGCCAGCAGTGAATCTGGCGGATGGAATGAGCAGTTCTTC

size: NA
V: TRBV5-1
D: NA
J: TRBJ1-1
CDR3: CASSPVGGNTEAFF
DNA: TGCGCCAGCAGCCCCGTAGGGGGGAACACTGAAGCTTTCTTT

size: NA
V: TRBV7-2
D: TRBD2
J: TRBJ2-1
CDR3: CASSLVPTSGTWGGEQFF
DNA: TGTGCCAGCAGCTTAGTCCCGACTAGCGGGACCTGGGGGGGTGAGCAGTTCTTC

size: NA
V: TRBV11-3
D: NA
J: TRBJ2-7
CDR3: CASSPRGGSVHEQYF
DNA: TGTGCCAGCAGCCCCCGGGGAGGTTCGGTCCACGAGCAGTACTTC

size: NA
V: TRBV27
D: NA
J: TRBJ2-3
CDR3: CASSLSVSAGSTDTQYF
DNA: TGTGCCAGCAGTTTATCGGTCAGTGCGGGGAGCACAGATACGCAGTATTTT

size: NA
V: TRBV2
D: TRBD1
J: TRBJ2-1
CDR3: CASGGQSSYNEQFF
DNA: TGTGCCAGCGGGGGACAGAGCTCCTACAATGAGCAGTTCTTC

size: NA
V: TRBV7-9
D: NA
J: TRBJ1-1
CDR3: CASSSPLIGTEAFF
DNA: TGTGCCAGCAGCTCCCCCCTCATCGGGACTGAAGCTTTCTTT

size: NA
V: TRBV7-2
D: NA
J: TRBJ2-1
CDR3: CASSPQGPEEQFF
DNA: TGTGCCAGCAGCCCCCAGGGGCCCGAAGAGCAGTTCTTC

size: NA
V: TRBV19
D: NA
J: TRBJ1-2
CDR3: CASSIQGYGYTF
DNA: TGTGCCAGTAGTATTCAGGGCTATGGCTACACCTTC

size: NA
V: TRBV4-2
D: TRBD1
J: TRBJ2-7
CDR3: CASSQGLGAGGYEQYF
DNA: TGTGCCAGCAGCCAGGGGCTTGGGGCAGGGGGCTACGAGCAGTACTTC

size: NA
V: TRBV6-6
D: NA
J: TRBJ2-5
CDR3: CASSNSRETQYF
DNA: TGTGCCAGCAGTAACTCCAGAGAGACCCAGTACTTC

size: once
V: TRBV27
D: TRBD2
J: TRBJ2-3
CDR3: CASSSAGGSDTQYF
DNA: TGTGCCAGCAGTTCAGCGGGGGGGTCAGATACGCAGTATTTT

size: NA
V: TRBV7-2
D: NA
J: TRBJ1-1
CDR3: CASSWVTDTEAFF
DNA: TGTGCCAGCAGCTGGGTAACAGATACTGAAGCTTTCTTT

size: NA
V: TRBV5-1
D: TRBD1
J: TRBJ1-1
CDR3: CASSLTTGSTEAFF
DNA: TGCGCCAGCAGCTTGACGACAGGGAGCACTGAAGCTTTCTTT

size: NA
V: TRBV4-1
D: TRBD1
J: TRBJ2-2
CDR3: CASSQGRDRGPGELFF
DNA: TGCGCCAGCAGCCAAGGCAGGGACAGGGGTCCCGGGGAGCTGTTTTTT

size: NA
V: TRBV7-8
D: NA
J: TRBJ2-7
CDR3: CASSRSARGAARYEQYF
DNA: TGTGCCAGCAGCCGTTCCGCTCGGGGAGCCGCTCGCTACGAGCAGTACTTC

size: NA
V: TRBV7-2
D: NA
J: TRBJ1-5
CDR3: CASSQRTNQPQHF
DNA: TGTGCCAGCAGCCAGAGGACAAATCAGCCCCAGCATTTT

size: NA
V: TRBV28
D: TRBD1
J: TRBJ1-5
CDR3: CASRRGQYQPQHF
DNA: TGTGCCAGCAGGCGGGGACAGTATCAGCCCCAGCATTTT

size: NA
V: TRBV14
D: TRBD2
J: TRBJ2-1
CDR3: CASSQVSGRAHEQFF
DNA: TGTGCCAGCAGCCAAGTTAGCGGGAGGGCCCATGAGCAGTTCTTC

size: NA
V: TRBV18
D: NA
J: TRBJ2-3
CDR3: CASSLAEEDTQYF
DNA: TGTGCCAGCTCACTCGCGGAGGAAGATACGCAGTATTTT

size: NA
V: TRBV14
D: NA
J: TRBJ2-2
CDR3: CASSQVTSPNTGELFF
DNA: TGTGCCAGCAGCCAAGTTACGAGCCCGAACACCGGGGAGCTGTTTTTT

size: NA
V: TRBV2
D: TRBD1
J: TRBJ1-5
CDR3: CASSEGQTSNQPQHF
DNA: TGTGCCAGCAGTGAGGGACAGACTAGCAATCAGCCCCAGCATTTT

size: NA
V: TRBV6-5
D: NA
J: TRBJ2-7
CDR3: CASSYSGAGGGYEQYF
DNA: TGTGCCAGCAGTTACTCGGGGGCGGGCGGCGGCTACGAGCAGTACTTC

size: NA
V: TRBV19
D: NA
J: TRBJ2-4
CDR3: CASGRGAANIQYF
DNA: TGTGCCAGCGGCCGGGGGGCGGCAAACATTCAGTACTTC

size: NA
V: TRBV9
D: TRBD1
J: TRBJ1-2
CDR3: CASSGRRGSGYGYTF
DNA: TGTGCCAGCAGCGGACGCAGGGGGTCGGGCTATGGCTACACCTTC

size: once
V: TRBV5-1
D: NA
J: TRBJ1-4
CDR3: CASSLIWGLDEKLFF
DNA: TGCGCCAGCAGCTTGATTTGGGGGCTTGATGAAAAACTGTTTTTT

size: NA
V: TRBV29-1
D: NA
J: TRBJ2-2
CDR3: CSVESPNITGELFF
DNA: TGCAGCGTTGAAAGTCCAAACATTACCGGGGAGCTGTTTTTT

size: once
V: TRBV13
D: NA
J: TRBJ2-1
CDR3: CASSLAAYNEQFF
DNA: TGTGCCAGCAGCTTAGCCGCCTACAATGAGCAGTTCTTC

size: NA
V: TRBV27
D: TRBD1
J: TRBJ1-2
CDR3: CASSYAGGRGYTF
DNA: TGTGCCAGCAGTTATGCAGGGGGCAGAGGCTACACCTTC

size: once
V: TRBV5-4
D: TRBD1
J: TRBJ1-1
CDR3: CASSLCPSNRGSCTEAFF
DNA: TGTGCCAGCAGCTTGTGCCCGTCAAACAGGGGGTCGTGCACTGAAGCTTTCTTT